The clone carrying this T cell receptor beta chain has a handful of counts. Its specificity is unknown. These data come from a study of T-cell memory formation after mild COVID-19. MiXCR, run by TCRdb on the 5' RACE reads, gives a single entry per CDR3 protein. The table includes fewer than 70,000 distinct CDR3 sequences, 8% to 9.5% detected once. CDR3 length: 15 amino acids. Germline values: CDR1 SGHTA, CDR2 FQGNSA. V shed 2 bases and J 1 base; nucleotides not matched to a gene: 2. Findings and caveats of the study: SARS-CoV-2 specificity was not confirmed for second-wave clones peaking on day 37. CD4/CD8 balance held among clones contracting day 15 to 85, and later expanders leaned CD4+.

Sequenced material: PBMCs or a T cell subset sorted from them (not recorded which). The rearrangement joins TRBV7-2 to TRBJ2-3; 8 bases are shared with TRBD1. The clonotype comes from a man younger than 30 who had mild COVID-19 (a few samples of this study predate the infection). Cell type and time point are not known. The CDR3 protein is CASSLMGQGTDTQYF. In DNA form, the CDR3 reads TGTGCCAGCAGCTTAATGGGACAGGGCACAGATACGCAGTATTTT.